This T cell receptor beta chain was retrieved from a study of T cells in Graves' hyperthyroidism and ophthalmopathy (dated by TCRdb to about 2019). About the full investigation: Peripheral blood samples were taken at the time of initial diagnosis, prior to any treatment. A discovery cohort of about 100 patients, roughly 40 with Graves' ophthalmopathy and 57 with stable Graves' hyperthyroidism, was used to find distinguishing TCR V-J signatures. Prospective prediction of ophthalmopathy was tested in an independent validation cohort consisting of some 20 hyperthyroidism patients and around 17 patients who later progressed to ophthalmopathy. The 75 to 100 discovery patients were randomly split 7:3 into training and test sets. In about six Graves' hyperthyroidism patients, the study also compared T-cell repertoires from thyroid tissue with T-cell repertoires from blood. After blood sampling, hyperthyroidism patients were treated with methimazole at a starting dose of 30 mg daily, and ophthalmopathy patients were treated with high-dose intravenous methylprednisolone. According to the paper, TCR Vbeta CDR3 sequencing was carried out on some 130 peripheral blood samples, which came from 40 to 45 ophthalmopathy, approximately 72 hyperthyroidism and roughly 17 progressor patients.

The hyperthyroidism patients were between 18 and 65 years old and newly diagnosed, with a disease duration of less than 2 months. Exclusion was applied to patients with uncontrolled infections, other autoimmune diseases, pregnancy or lactation. Diagnoses were based on clinical symptoms, serum thyroxine and TRAb, thyroid ultrasound and orbital computed tomography. For progressor patients, blood was drawn at the first diagnosis of hyperthyroidism, before any ophthalmopathy symptoms had appeared. PBMCs were separated from around 9.1 ml of fresh peripheral blood using Ficoll-Paque density gradient centrifugation. Progressor patients were defined as those initially diagnosed with Graves' hyperthyroidism in whom ophthalmopathy developed during follow-up. Trizol reagent was used to extract total RNA, and RNA quality was then checked on an Agilent 2100 Bioanalyzer. The TCR beta CDR3 regions were amplified from RNA transcripts. For the first round of RT-PCR on the TCR CDR3, the HTBI primer set was used together with the Qiagen OneStep RT-PCR kit. Libraries were constructed in a second round of multiplex PCR, after which size selection and purification were performed. Paired-end sequencing of the libraries was performed with 100 bp reads on an Illumina HiSeq2000. The original methods were these. SOAPnuke was used to process the raw data, throwing out any read that contained adapters or uncalled bases, had a mean Phred below 15, or lacked an exact constant-primer or identifier match. COPE v1.2.5 was used to merge high-quality paired reads, and clonotypes were defined as unique nucleotide sequences. MiTCR v1.1 was used to align clonotypes to the IMGT TRBV, TRBD and TRBJ reference segments. Only V-J combinations with frequency above 0.0001, covering approximately 99% of repertoires, were analysed. The TCS score was defined as F50 (clonal expansion) divided by E x V (chaos), with BLOSUM62-based TCRdist calculated between CDR3 peptides within each V-J. Welch's t-statistics and random forest reduced 500 to 550 V-J features to roughly 13, which were used in a naive Bayes classifier (R e1071). In-frame beta chains were kept once TCRdb had trimmed the public reads at Q25 with fastp and called clones with MiXCR. Every entry covers one CDR3 protein and lists the most common genes and DNA from its rows. The V and J calls, along with clone size, are taken from TCRdb and not from the paper's own processing. This sample lists around 700,000 distinct CDR3 sequences; around 20% were detected once. Of the sample, approximately 16% falls within the top ten clones.

Ten or more counts support this clonotype. Its antigen is not yet known. No much larger clonotype is one base removed from it; base qualities were not supplied. Overall results and qualifications from the work: In validation, progression to ophthalmopathy was predicted by the model with 65% to 71% sensitivity and under 85% specificity, a median of about 6.4 months before onset. Sample size was not statistically predetermined, and blinding of investigators to group allocation was not performed. Blood samples also contained most of the expanded thyroid clonotypes (frequency above 0.001), which suggests that blood repertoires may reflect thyroid immune responses. Ophthalmopathy was separated from stable hyperthyroidism by a 13 V-J signature model, with approximately 89% sensitivity and about 81% specificity obtained in cross-validation and 80%/75% obtained in testing.

The receptor's source is a woman in her 50s with Graves' hyperthyroidism that later progressed to Graves' ophthalmopathy. The sequenced material came from blood.

The nucleotide sequence reads TGTGCCAGCAGTTTAGGCAGGACGCAGGACACTGAAGCTTTCTTT. Its translation is CASSLGRTQDTEAFF. Recombination joined TRBV12-3 or TRBV12-4 with TRBJ1-1, with no D gene named confidently. V is shortened by 1 base, J by 3 bases, and the region joining them spans 12 bases. Including cysteine and phenylalanine, the CDR3 has 15 amino acids. Only CDR3 DNA is held: 45 bases, read in frame from base 1.